Below, one T cell receptor beta chain is given with its context. The antigen remains unidentified. A primer in the constant region served to generate TCR beta cDNA from approximately 500 ng of total RNA. Modified slightly, ARM-PCR produced TCR beta libraries over three nested multiplex PCR rounds. TCRdb fed the multiplex PCR reads into MiXCR, producing one record per CDR3 protein. The profile shows 300,000 to 400,000 distinct CDR3 sequences, almost 65% of them singletons. Researchers drew blood RNA from unsorted whole blood and extracted germline DNA as well. The sample is drawn from a study of tumor-infiltrating lymphocytes in primary liver carcinoma. In the study overall: The patient group consisted of men and women aged 30 to 69 years.

Study-wide results and caveats: Tumor region pairs overlapped more than did tumor-adjacent and tumor-blood pairs. The study used bulk unsorted samples and so did not compare CD4+ and CD8+ repertoires. Tumors carried a top-250-clone fraction significantly exceeding that of blood (p = 0.039).

The sequenced sample was peripheral blood. This TCR was sampled from a man aged 35 to 55 with primary liver carcinoma and hepatitis B virus infection.

DNA of the CDR3: TGCGCCAGCAGTACCGGGATCAGCACAGATACGCAGTATTTT. Its translation is CASSTGISTDTQYF. The chain couples TRBV5-1 to TRBJ2-3, with a weak D call TRBD2 (5 bases). The germline gives CDR1 SGHRS, CDR2 YFSETQ. The CDR3 is 14 amino acids. V was clipped by 5 bases and J by 0 bases, with 10 bases between them.